The clone carrying this T cell receptor beta chain was recorded a few times. The antigen remains undetermined. Expressed TCRB transcripts were sequenced, since all the RNA that had been isolated was reverse transcribed. Assay used: immunoSEQ multiplex PCR; TCRdb lists only in-frame clones, some missing. The sample has 680,000 or so clones; 15% to 17% are singletons. The CDR3 covers 18 residues. With V trimmed by 4 bases and J by 1 base, 15 bases remained unmatched. CDR1 and CDR2 from the germline V gene are SGHNT and YYREEE (reference sequence). This sample is drawn from a study of beta chain features in type 1 diabetes. General study points: Whether TCRB rearrangement is influenced by HLA type was left unresolved in this analysis.

This chain joins TRBV5-4 and TRBJ2-5; 8 nucleotides align to TRBD2. The receptor was isolated from a man younger than 35 in good health. The sample consisted of naive CD4+ T cells from blood. The chain's CDR3 is CASSRESGRLWGQETQYF. For the CDR3, the DNA is TGTGCCAGCAGCCGAGAGAGCGGGAGATTGTGGGGCCAAGAGACCCAGTACTTC. Drawing the rest from reference TRBV5-4 and TRBJ2-5, the complete variable domain is ETGVTQSPTHLIKTRGQQVTLRCSSQSGHNTVSWYQQALGQGPQFIFQYYREEENGRGNFPPRFSGLQFPNYSSELNVNALELDDSALYLCASSRESGRLWGQETQYFGPGTRLLVL.